Below, one T cell receptor (beta chain) is given with its context. The antigen remains undetermined. A far larger clone is one base from this, pointing to a likely read error. Genomic DNA per cell subset filled all wells of several immunoSEQ plates. Sequencing was performed on unsorted PBMC DNA using ten immunoSEQ deep assay plates. Only in-frame clones appear in the TCRdb table, and some are missing; sequencing was by immunoSEQ multiplex PCR. The table has about half a million clones, roughly 80% seen once. This entry is derived from a study of shared clonotypes between healthy human individuals. Study-wide points: The low donor count limited represented genetic and exposure-history diversity. Investigators expected sequencing depth to affect clonotype sharing among donors.

There are 11 residues in the CDR3. Deletions cut 10 bases from V and 5 bases from J, with 12 bases between. From germline, CDR1 is MDHEN and CDR2 SYDVKM. This chain uses TRBV28 with TRBJ2-7; unclear D gene. The receptor was derived from a woman aged 40 to 50 in good health. Some clones in this sample may be carry-over from other donors' samples. The sample taken for sequencing was PBMCs. CDR3 nucleotides: TGTGCCACCCAAGCCCGCCACGAGCAGTACTTC. Amino acid sequence: CATQARHEQYF.